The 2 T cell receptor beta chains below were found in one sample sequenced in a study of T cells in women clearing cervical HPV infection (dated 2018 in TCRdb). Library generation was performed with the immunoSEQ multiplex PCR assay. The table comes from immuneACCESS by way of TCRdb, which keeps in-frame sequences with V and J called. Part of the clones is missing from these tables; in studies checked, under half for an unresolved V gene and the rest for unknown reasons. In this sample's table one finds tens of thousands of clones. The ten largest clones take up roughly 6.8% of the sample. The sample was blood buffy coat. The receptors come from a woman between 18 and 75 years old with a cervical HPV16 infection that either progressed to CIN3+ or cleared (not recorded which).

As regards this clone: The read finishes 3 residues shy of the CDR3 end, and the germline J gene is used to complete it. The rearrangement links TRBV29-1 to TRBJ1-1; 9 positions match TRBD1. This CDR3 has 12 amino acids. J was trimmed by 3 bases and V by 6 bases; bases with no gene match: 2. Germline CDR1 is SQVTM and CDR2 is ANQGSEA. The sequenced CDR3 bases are TGCAGCGTACAGGGGGCGGACACTGAA. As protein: CSVQGADTE. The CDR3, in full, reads CSVQGADTEAFF.

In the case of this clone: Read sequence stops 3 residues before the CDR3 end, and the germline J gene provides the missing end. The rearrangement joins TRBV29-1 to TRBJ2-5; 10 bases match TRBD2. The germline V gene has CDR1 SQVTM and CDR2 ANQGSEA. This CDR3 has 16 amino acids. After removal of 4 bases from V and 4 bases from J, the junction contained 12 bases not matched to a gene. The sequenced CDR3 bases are TGCAGCGTTGCCCTAGCGGGAGTAGGGGATGCAGAGACC. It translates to CSVALAGVGDAET. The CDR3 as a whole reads CSVALAGVGDAETQYF.